Detailed here is one TCR beta chain. The antigen remains unidentified. TCRdb used MiXCR to reprocess the 5' RACE reads, holding one entry per CDR3 protein. Of about 320,000 distinct CDR3 sequences in the sample, roughly an eighth are singletons; the top ten hold under 25%. V was trimmed by 2 bases and J by 8 bases, leaving 15 bases between them. From germline, CDR1 is SQVTM and CDR2 ANQGSEA. The CDR3 spans 13 residues. This entry is derived from a study of T-cell memory formation after mild COVID-19. Background on the study: Each donor largely had its own TCR clusters. Broader study findings: The finding that pre-infection memory included some responding clones suggested that cross-reactive memory joined. Clones contracting day 15 to 85 were balanced CD4/CD8; later expanders leaned CD4+.

The chain joins TRBV29-1 to TRBJ1-2; TRBD1 is a possible D gene (6 bases). Sequencing used PBMCs or a T cell subset sorted from them (not recorded which). The receptor comes from a young man who had mild COVID-19 (a few samples of this study predate the infection). Cell type and time point are not known. The CDR3 region has the DNA TGCAGCGTTGAATTCCCCGGGACACGGGGCTACACCTTC. Protein: CSVEFPGTRGYTF.